This T cell receptor beta chain was observed in a study of blood T cells in healthy people across ages. PCR was performed a second time for roughly 7 to 12 cycles using a sample-barcoded 5' primer and a J-beta primer mix. Sequencing yielded, for each sample, at least 2.5 million paired-end reads carrying CDR3. MiXCR, applied by TCRdb to the 5' RACE reads, yields one record per CDR3 protein. The table shows roughly 700,000 distinct CDR3 sequences, with about half occurring only once. This clonotype has just a few counts. Its antigen is unidentified. Study results and caveats: Naive T cell percentage by flow cytometry tracked strongly with beta diversity.

This receptor was taken from an older woman in good health. The sequenced material came from blood.

This CDR3 is CASSVDGTGGYEQYF. The CDR3 nucleotides read TGTGCCAGCAGCGTAGATGGGACAGGGGGCTACGAGCAGTACTTC. The chain employs TRBV9 and TRBJ2-7, with TRBD1 matching 11 bases. Germline V gene data show CDR1 as SGDLS and CDR2 as YYNGEE. This CDR3 region has 15 residues. Trimming removed 0 bases from V and 3 bases from J; junction bases left unmatched: 2.